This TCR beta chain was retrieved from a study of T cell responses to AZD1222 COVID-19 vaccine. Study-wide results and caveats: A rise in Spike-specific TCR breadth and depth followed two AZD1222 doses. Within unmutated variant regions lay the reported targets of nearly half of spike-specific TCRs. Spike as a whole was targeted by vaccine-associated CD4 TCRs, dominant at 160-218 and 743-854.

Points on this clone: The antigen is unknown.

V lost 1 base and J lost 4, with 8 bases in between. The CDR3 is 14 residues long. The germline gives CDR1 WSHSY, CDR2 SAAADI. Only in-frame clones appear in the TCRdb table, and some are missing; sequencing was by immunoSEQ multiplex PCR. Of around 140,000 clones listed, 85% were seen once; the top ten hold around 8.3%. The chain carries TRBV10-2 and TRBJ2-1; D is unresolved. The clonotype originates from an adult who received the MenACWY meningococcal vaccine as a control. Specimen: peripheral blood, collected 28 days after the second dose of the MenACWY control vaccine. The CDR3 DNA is TGCGCCAGCAGTGAGTTTAGCCCTTACAATGAGCAGTTCTTC. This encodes CASSEFSPYNEQFF.